This note documents a single T cell receptor (beta chain) sequence. Terminally differentiated effector memory CD45RA+ cells were excluded from the naive CD8 cells, which were CD45RO-negative and positively selected for CCR7. The CDR3 is 16 amino acids. With 4 bases removed from V and 3 bases from J, the gap between germline ends came to 17 bases. Germline lookup yields CDR1 SGDLS and CDR2 YYNGEE. This entry comes from a study of shared clonotypes between healthy human individuals. About the research overall: Each donor contributed plates that comprised three CD4 naive, three CD4 memory, two CD8 naive and one CD8 memory.

Replicate PCRs for sorted subsets used around 200 ng DNA; this equaled around 29,000 T cell genomes. The table came from immunoSEQ multiplex PCR; TCRdb's copy has only in-frame clones and leaves some out. The table lists about 600,000 clones, around 95% of them singletons. The TCR sequence derives from a woman in her 30s in good health. Sequenced: naive CD8+ T cells sorted from blood. V is TRBV9 and J is TRBJ2-1; D may be TRBD2 (6 bases). The CDR3 DNA reads TGTGCCAGCAGCCCCCCCGGGGGAGTCTTCTACAATGAGCAGTTCTTC. Protein: CASSPPGGVFYNEQFF.